This T cell receptor (beta chain) was identified in a study of blood T cell dynamics during melanoma immunotherapy. Background on the study: First-line therapy was either pembrolizumab or nivolumab with ipilimumab for metastatic melanoma. Study-wide results and caveats: The study could not tell melanoma-specific clones from general immune activation. Disease-control patients' PBMC repertoires became either more clonal or more diverse at W3.

V was shortened by 6 bases and J by 1 base, with 15 bases between the two germline ends. Germline assignment: CDR1 MNHNS and CDR2 SASEGT. The CDR3 spans 15 residues. Clones were read by immunoSEQ multiplex PCR, and TCRdb kept only the in-frame ones, dropping some. Of about 5,600 clones listed, approximately 80% were seen once; the top ten hold roughly a third. Time point in this sample: week 3, after first cycle of checkpoint inhibitor. At 12 weeks after first infusion, RECIST 1.1 defined response for most patients. Turning to this clone: The antigen remains unidentified.

The rearrangement uses TRBV6-1 and TRBJ1-2, with D maybe TRBD1 (6 bases). The receptor was isolated from a human donor with melanoma. Some clones in this sample may be carry-over from other donors' samples. The sample consisted of blood, taken from a patient treated with checkpoint blockade. The CDR3 sequence: CASSPKDSSNYGYTF. CDR3 nucleotide sequence: TGTGCCAGCAGCCCGAAGGACAGCAGTAACTATGGCTACACCTTC.